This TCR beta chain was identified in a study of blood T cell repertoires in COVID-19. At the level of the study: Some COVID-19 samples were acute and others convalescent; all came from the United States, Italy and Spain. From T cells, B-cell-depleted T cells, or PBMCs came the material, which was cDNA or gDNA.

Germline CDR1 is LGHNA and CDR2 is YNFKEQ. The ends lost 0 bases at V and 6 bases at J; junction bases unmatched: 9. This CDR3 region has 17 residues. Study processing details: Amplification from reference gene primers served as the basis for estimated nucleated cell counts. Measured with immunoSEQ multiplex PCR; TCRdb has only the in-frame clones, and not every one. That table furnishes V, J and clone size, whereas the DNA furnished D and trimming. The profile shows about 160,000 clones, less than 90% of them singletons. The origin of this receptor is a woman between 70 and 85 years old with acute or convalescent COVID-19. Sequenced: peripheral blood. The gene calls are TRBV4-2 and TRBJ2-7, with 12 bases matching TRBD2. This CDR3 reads CASSQEALAGGTGEQYF. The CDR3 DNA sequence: TGTGCCAGCAGCCAAGAGGCACTAGCGGGGGGAACGGGCGAGCAGTACTTC.